Following are 18 T cell receptor beta chains from one sample sequenced in a study of response to subunit inactivated influenza vaccine. TCRdb analysed the RT-PCR reads with MiXCR anew, one entry per CDR3 protein. This table has 710,000 or so distinct CDR3 sequences, approximately 15% appearing once. Sequencing was performed on PBMCs from blood, taken roughly 13 days after vaccination. The receptor set was obtained from a middle-aged man who received an inactivated influenza vaccine.

This clonotype was observed many times. V and J are TRBV7-9 and TRBJ2-3; TRBD2 matches 13 bases. V lost 4 bases and J lost 5; bases outside the gene matches: 3. CDR3 size: 15 residues. The V gene's germline CDR1 is SEHNR and CDR2 FQNEAQ (reference sequence). The DNA of the CDR3 is TGTGCCAGCAGCTCGACTAGCGGGAGGATAGATACGCAGTATTTT. Its translation: CASSSTSGRIDTQYF.

This clonotype has at least ten counts. The V and J genes are TRBV20-1 and TRBJ2-1; 12 nucleotides agree with TRBD2. V lost 6 bases to trimming and J lost 7 bases; unmatched junction nucleotides: 7. The CDR3 loop spans 14 amino acids. Looked up from germline, CDR1 is DFQATT and CDR2 is SNEGSKA (reference sequence). In DNA form, the CDR3 reads TGCAGTGCAATGCTAGCGGGGGGGCGGAATGAGCAGTTCTTC. Its translation: CSAMLAGGRNEQFF.

This clonotype was counted only a few times. The chain carries TRBV5-1 and TRBJ2-7; possibly TRBD1 or TRBD2 for D (5 bases each). Germline CDR1 is SGHRS and CDR2 is YFSETQ. V was clipped by 1 base and J by 3 bases, with 14 bases between them. This CDR3 has 15 residues. CDR3 sequence (DNA): TGCGCCAGCAGCTTGTCGGGACGGGAATACTACGAGCAGTACTTC. Its protein product is CASSLSGREYYEQYF.

The rearrangement links TRBV29-1 to TRBJ1-5, with D perhaps TRBD1 (5 bases). The CDR3 runs 14 residues. Per the germline V gene, CDR1 is SQVTM and CDR2 is ANQGSEA. V was shortened by 4 bases and J by 3 bases, with 13 bases between the two germline ends. The CDR3 sequence is CSVGGTDPNQPQHF. CDR3 nucleotide sequence: TGCAGCGTTGGCGGGACGGATCCCAATCAGCCCCAGCATTTT.

In its sample, this clonotype was seen a few times. This chain joins TRBV5-1 and TRBJ2-2, with D perhaps matching TRBD1 (5 bases). This CDR3 region has 15 residues. CDR1 SGHRS and CDR2 YFSETQ come from the germline V gene. Deletions cut 7 bases from V and 2 bases from J, with 15 bases between. The CDR3, as DNA: TGCGCCAGCGGTGGACACGACCCCAACACCGGGGAGCTGTTTTTT. It encodes CASGGHDPNTGELFF.

The V gene is TRBV20-1, the J gene TRBJ1-5; the D gene is possibly TRBD1 (5 bases). CDR3 length: 16 amino acids. With 4 bases removed from V and 0 bases from J, the gap between germline ends came to 16 bases. The germline V gene has CDR1 DFQATT and CDR2 SNEGSKA (reference sequence). The CDR3 spells CSATWRGGNSNQPQHF. Here the CDR3 DNA reads TGCAGTGCTACCTGGAGGGGCGGGAATAGCAATCAGCCCCAGCATTTT.

This clonotype was seen only a few times. The V call is TRBV2, the J call TRBJ2-7, with a possible D match to TRBD1 (6 bases). This CDR3 region has 16 residues. The ends were cut back, 1 base at V and 5 bases at J, with 18 bases in the middle. CDR1 and CDR2 from the germline V gene are SNHLY and FYNNEI. The CDR3 region is CASSEGGPGDLHEQYF. As DNA, the CDR3 is TGTGCCAGCAGTGAAGGGGGGCCAGGGGATCTCCACGAGCAGTACTTC.

This clonotype was seen a handful of times. The V and J genes are TRBV18 and TRBJ2-3; D is tentatively TRBD1 or TRBD2 (5 bases each). CDR1 is KGHSH, CDR2 LQKENI, per germline. V gave up 6 bases and J gave up 0 bases, with 16 bases separating them. CDR3 length: 16 residues. CDR3 bases: TGTGCCAGCTCCTTTTCCCCTGAGGGGAGCACAGATACGCAGTATTTT. Protein sequence: CASSFSPEGSTDTQYF.

This clonotype was recorded a few times. This chain joins TRBV7-9 and TRBJ2-7; 9 nucleotides align to TRBD1. The CDR3 spans 14 residues. The V segment lost 6 bases and the J segment 3 bases; nucleotides outside the gene matches: 6. Per germline, CDR1 SEHNR and CDR2 FQNEAQ (reference sequence). The CDR3 is CASRVGQGNYEQYF. CDR3 sequence (DNA): TGTGCCAGCAGAGTAGGACAGGGGAACTACGAGCAGTACTTC.

V and J are TRBV29-1 and TRBJ1-5; D remains unclear. The V and J ends lost 4 bases and 9 bases respectively, with 16 bases between them. The CDR3 is 13 residues long. Germline-derived CDR1 and CDR2 are SQVTM and ANQGSEA. CDR3 nucleotide sequence: TGCAGCGTTGGGACTGTGGACGGCGGGCCCCAGCATTTT. This codes for CSVGTVDGGPQHF.

The rearrangement uses TRBV4-3 and TRBJ2-1, with 9 bases that match TRBD2. Germline trimming cut 0 bases from V and 12 bases from J; bases unmatched to any gene: 6. The CDR3 spans 14 residues. In germline, CDR1 is LGHNA, CDR2 YSLEER. The CDR3 nucleotides read TGCGCCAGCAGCCAAGAAGGACTAGCGCGAAGGCAGTTCTTC. Residues: CASSQEGLARRQFF.

This chain joins TRBV6-2 or TRBV6-3 and TRBJ2-5; weak D call: TRBD2 (5 bases). Germline CDR1 MNHEY, CDR2 SVGEGT. The CDR3 sequence is 14 residues long. V was cut by 2 bases and J by 4 bases, with 11 bases left in between. The CDR3 DNA sequence: TGTGCCAGCAGTTACGTGGGGAGTGGAGAGACCCAGTACTTC. It codes for CASSYVGSGETQYF.

This clonotype was seen repeatedly, ten times or more. The CDR3 sequence is CASSNTGANEKLFF. The CDR3 DNA reads as TGTGCCAGCAGCAATACAGGGGCTAATGAAAAACTGTTTTTT. The chain combines TRBV5-4 with TRBJ1-4; 7 bases are shared with TRBD1. Germline V gives CDR1 SGHNT, CDR2 YYREEE (reference sequence). Germline trimming cut 4 bases from V and 3 bases from J; bases unmatched to any gene: 3. The CDR3 runs to 14 residues.

The chain uses TRBV5-1 and TRBJ2-5; 16 bases are shared with TRBD2. CDR1 and CDR2 (germline): SGHRS, YFSETQ. This CDR3 is 19 amino acids long. V lost 2 bases, J lost 2 bases, and 9 bases stayed unmatched. The CDR3, as DNA: TGCGCCAGCAGCTTCCCGGGACTAGCGGGGGGGCCTAAACAAGAGACCCAGTACTTC. This translates into CASSFPGLAGGPKQETQYF.

This clonotype appeared many times. This rearrangement joins TRBV20-1 to TRBJ2-3, with 10 bases that match TRBD2. This CDR3 is built from 14 residues. Trimming took 5 bases from V and 2 from J; bases not matched to a gene: 4. The V gene's germline CDR1 is DFQATT and CDR2 SNEGSKA (reference sequence). The CDR3 sequence: CSADGTSDTDTQYF. The CDR3 nucleotides read TGCAGTGCTGACGGGACTAGCGACACAGATACGCAGTATTTT.

The chain links TRBV20-1 to TRBJ2-1, with D possibly matching TRBD2 (6 bases). Germline V gene sequence: CDR1 DFQATT, CDR2 SNEGSKA (reference sequence). The CDR3 has 11 amino acids. V lost 5 bases and J lost 8, with 10 bases in between. The CDR3 reads CSAPGVDEQFF. The DNA for the CDR3 is TGCAGTGCTCCGGGGGTCGATGAGCAGTTCTTC.

This clonotype occurred many times. The chain carries TRBV5-6 and TRBJ1-1; 7 bases match TRBD1. The ends lost 4 bases at V and 0 bases at J; junction bases unmatched: 6. CDR1 is SGHDT and CDR2 is YYEEEE in the germline V gene. The CDR3 is 15 amino acids. Written as DNA, the CDR3 is TGTGCCAGCAGCAAGGGACAGCTTATGAACACTGAAGCTTTCTTT. It yields the protein CASSKGQLMNTEAFF. Combining the CDR3 with reference TRBV5-6 and TRBJ1-1 gives the whole variable domain DAGVTQSPTHLIKTRGQQVTLRCSPKSGHDTVSWYQQALGQGPQFIFQYYEEEERQRGNFPDRFSGHQFPNYSSELNVNALLLGDSALYLCASSKGQLMNTEAFFGQGTRLTVV.

This clonotype appeared a few times. This chain uses TRBV5-1 with TRBJ1-1; D remains ambiguous. Trimming removed 4 bases from V and 3 bases from J, with 16 bases in between. The CDR3 is 15 residues long. Germline V gene sequence: CDR1 SGHRS, CDR2 YFSETQ. The DNA for the CDR3 is TGCGCCAGCAGCCCCGACAATAGACGGTACACTGAAGCTTTCTTT. Protein sequence: CASSPDNRRYTEAFF.